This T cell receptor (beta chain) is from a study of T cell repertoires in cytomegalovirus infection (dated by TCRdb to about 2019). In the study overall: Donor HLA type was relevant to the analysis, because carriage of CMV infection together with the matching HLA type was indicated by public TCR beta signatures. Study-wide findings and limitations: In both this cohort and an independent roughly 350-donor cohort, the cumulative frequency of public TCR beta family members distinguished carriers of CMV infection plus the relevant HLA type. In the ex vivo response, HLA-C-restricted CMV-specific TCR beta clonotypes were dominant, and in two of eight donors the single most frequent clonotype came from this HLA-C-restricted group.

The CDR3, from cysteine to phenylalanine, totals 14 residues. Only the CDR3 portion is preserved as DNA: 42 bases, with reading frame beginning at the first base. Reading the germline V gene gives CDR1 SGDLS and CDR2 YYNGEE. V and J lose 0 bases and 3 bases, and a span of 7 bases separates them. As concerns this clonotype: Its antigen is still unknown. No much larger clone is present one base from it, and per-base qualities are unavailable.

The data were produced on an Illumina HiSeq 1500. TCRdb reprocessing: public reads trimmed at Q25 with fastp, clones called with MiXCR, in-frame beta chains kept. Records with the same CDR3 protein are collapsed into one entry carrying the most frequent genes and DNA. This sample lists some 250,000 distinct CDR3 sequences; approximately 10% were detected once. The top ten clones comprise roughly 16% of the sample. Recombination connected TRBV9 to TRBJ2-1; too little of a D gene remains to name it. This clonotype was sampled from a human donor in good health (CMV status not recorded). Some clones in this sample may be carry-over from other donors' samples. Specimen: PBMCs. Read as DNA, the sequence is TGTGCCAGCAGCGTAGATCCGAGCTACAATGAGCAGTTCTTC. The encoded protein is CASSVDPSYNEQFF.